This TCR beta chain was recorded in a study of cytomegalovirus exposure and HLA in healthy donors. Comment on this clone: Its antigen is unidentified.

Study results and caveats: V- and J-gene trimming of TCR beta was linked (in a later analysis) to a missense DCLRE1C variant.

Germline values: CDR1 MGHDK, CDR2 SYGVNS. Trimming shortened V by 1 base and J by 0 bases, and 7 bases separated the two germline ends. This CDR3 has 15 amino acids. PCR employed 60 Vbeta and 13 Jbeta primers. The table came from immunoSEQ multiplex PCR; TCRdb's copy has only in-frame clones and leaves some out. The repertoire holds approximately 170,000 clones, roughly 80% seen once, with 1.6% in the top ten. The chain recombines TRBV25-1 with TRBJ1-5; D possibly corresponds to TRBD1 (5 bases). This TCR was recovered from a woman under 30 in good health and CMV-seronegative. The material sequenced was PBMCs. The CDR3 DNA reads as TGTGCCAGCAGTGAATCAAGGGGTAGCAATCAGCCCCAGCATTTT. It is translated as CASSESRGSNQPQHF.